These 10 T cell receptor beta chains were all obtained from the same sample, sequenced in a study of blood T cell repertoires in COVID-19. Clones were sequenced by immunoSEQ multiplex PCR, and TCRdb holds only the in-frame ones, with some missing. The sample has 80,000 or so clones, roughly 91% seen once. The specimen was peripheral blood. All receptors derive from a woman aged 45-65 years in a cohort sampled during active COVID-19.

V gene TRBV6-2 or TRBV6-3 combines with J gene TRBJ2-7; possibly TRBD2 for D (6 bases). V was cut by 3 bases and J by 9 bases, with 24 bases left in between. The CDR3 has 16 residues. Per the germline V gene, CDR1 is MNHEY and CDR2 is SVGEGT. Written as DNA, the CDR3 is TGTGCCAGCAGTTATCCCCCGACTAGTTACGGTTCGTGGCAGTACTTC. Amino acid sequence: CASSYPPTSYGSWQYF.

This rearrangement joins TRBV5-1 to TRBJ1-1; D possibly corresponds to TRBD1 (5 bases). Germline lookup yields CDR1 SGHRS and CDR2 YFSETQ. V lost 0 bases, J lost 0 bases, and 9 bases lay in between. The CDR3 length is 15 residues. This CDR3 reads CASSLGGAMNTEAFF. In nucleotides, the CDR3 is TGCGCCAGCAGCTTGGGTGGGGCCATGAACACTGAAGCTTTCTTT.

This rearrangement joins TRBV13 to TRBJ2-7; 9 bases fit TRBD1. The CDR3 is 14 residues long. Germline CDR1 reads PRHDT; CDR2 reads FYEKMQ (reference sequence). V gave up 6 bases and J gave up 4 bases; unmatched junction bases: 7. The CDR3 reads CASSRRTGEYEQYF. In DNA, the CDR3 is TGTGCCAGCAGTCGACGGACAGGGGAATACGAGCAGTACTTC.

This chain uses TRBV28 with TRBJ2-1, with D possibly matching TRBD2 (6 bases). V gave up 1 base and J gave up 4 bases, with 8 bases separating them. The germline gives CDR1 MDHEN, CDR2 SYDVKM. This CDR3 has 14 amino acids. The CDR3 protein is CASSLYGGYNEQFF. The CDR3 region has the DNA TGTGCCAGCAGTTTATATGGGGGGTACAATGAGCAGTTCTTC.

Written as DNA, the CDR3 is TGTGCCAGCAGTTTATGGCCCCCCGGGAGAACGACTAGCGGGAAAACAGATACGCAGTATTTT. Its protein is CASSLWPPGRTTSGKTDTQYF. The V gene is TRBV27, the J gene TRBJ2-3; 11 positions agree with TRBD2. The CDR3 length is 21 residues. Trimming removed 1 base from V and 3 bases from J; junction bases left unmatched: 18. In germline, CDR1 is MNHEY, CDR2 SMNVEV (reference sequence).

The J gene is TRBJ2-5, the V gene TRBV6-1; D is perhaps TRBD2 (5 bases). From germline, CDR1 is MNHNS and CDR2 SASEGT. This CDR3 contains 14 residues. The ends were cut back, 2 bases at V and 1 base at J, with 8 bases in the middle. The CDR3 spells CASSERAGQETQYF. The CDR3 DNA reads TGTGCCAGCAGTGAAAGGGCGGGCCAAGAGACCCAGTACTTC.

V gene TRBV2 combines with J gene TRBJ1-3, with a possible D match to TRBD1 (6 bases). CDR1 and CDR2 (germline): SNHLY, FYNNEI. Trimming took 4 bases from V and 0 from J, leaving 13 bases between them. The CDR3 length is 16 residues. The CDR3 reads CASSGDRLNSGNTIYF. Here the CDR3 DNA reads TGTGCCAGCAGTGGAGACAGGCTTAACTCTGGAAACACCATATATTTT.

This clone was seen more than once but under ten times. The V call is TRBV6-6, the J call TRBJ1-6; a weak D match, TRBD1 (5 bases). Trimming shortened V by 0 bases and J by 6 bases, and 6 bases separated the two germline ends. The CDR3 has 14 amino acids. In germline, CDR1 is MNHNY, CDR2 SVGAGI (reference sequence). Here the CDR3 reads CASSYSGANSPLHF. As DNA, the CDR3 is TGTGCCAGCAGTTACTCAGGGGCTAATTCACCCCTCCACTTT.

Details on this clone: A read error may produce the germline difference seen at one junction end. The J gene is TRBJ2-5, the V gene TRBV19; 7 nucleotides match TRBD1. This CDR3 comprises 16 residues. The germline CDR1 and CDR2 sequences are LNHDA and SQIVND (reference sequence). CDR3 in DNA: TGTGCCAGTAGTGTAGAAACCGGGACAGACCAAGAGACCCAGTACTTC. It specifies CASSVETGTDQETQYF.

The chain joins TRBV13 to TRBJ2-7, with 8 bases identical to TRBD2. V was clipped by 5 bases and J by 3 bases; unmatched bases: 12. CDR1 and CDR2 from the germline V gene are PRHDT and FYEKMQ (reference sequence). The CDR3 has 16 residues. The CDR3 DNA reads TGTGCCAGCAGCGGCGAGGCCGGGACTAGAAACTACGAGCAGTACTTC. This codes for CASSGEAGTRNYEQYF.